This T cell receptor (beta chain) was found in a study of T cell repertoires in cytomegalovirus infection. This clonotype has at least ten counts. TCRdb independently ran MiXCR on the reads; one entry per CDR3 protein. The top ten hold roughly 45% of the sample, which has 270,000 or so distinct CDR3 sequences, approximately 17% seen once. The CDR3 is 12 amino acids. The ends were cut back, 0 bases at V and 9 bases at J, with 6 bases in the middle. Germline CDR1 MGHRA, CDR2 YSYEKL. The sequence was obtained from a human donor in good health (CMV status not recorded). Some clones in this sample may be carry-over from other donors' samples. Source material: CD8+ T cells from PBMCs. The rearrangement links TRBV4-1 to TRBJ2-1; no firm D call. DNA of the CDR3: TGCGCCAGCAGCCAAGAGGCAGGTGAGCAGTTCTTC. It encodes CASSQEAGEQFF.